These 29 T cell receptor beta chains share one sample of origin, sequenced in a study of CD4+ T cells in melanoma. Some clones are missing from TCRdb's copy, which holds only in-frame ones; the method was immunoSEQ multiplex PCR. The table includes under 11,000 clones, about 60% detected once. The sequencing sample was made of cells from a culture (not recorded whether cultured in vitro). These receptors came from a human donor with melanoma.

J is TRBJ2-3 and V is TRBV7-9; D is ambiguous. The germline V and J ends were trimmed by 1 base and 2 bases, with 7 bases remaining between them. CDR3 length: 14 amino acids. Germline CDR1 is SEHNR and CDR2 is FQNEAQ (reference sequence). The CDR3 nucleotides are TGTGCCAGCAGCTTAGGCTTACCCACAGATACGCAGTATTTT. It encodes CASSLGLPTDTQYF. The full variable domain, rest sourced from reference TRBV7-9 and TRBJ2-3, is DTGVSQNPRHKITKRGQNVTFRCDPISEHNRLYWYRQTLGQGPEFLTYFQNEAQLEKSRLLSDRFSAERPKGSFSTLEIQRTEQGDSAMYLCASSLGLPTDTQYFGPGTRLTVL.

V and J are TRBV25-1 and TRBJ1-1, with D possibly TRBD1 on 6 matching bases. The CDR3 totals 15 residues. V lost 6 bases to trimming and J lost 6 bases, with 20 bases between them. Germline V gene lookup returns CDR1 MGHDK and CDR2 SYGVNS. The CDR3 DNA follows: TGTGCCAGCAGCTTCCGAGGGGGTCGGAATCCTGAAGCTTTCTTT. Translating it yields CASSFRGGRNPEAFF. Filled out from reference TRBV25-1 and TRBJ1-1, the complete variable domain reads EADIYQTPRYLVIGTGKKITLECSQTMGHDKMYWYQQDPGMELHLIHYSYGVNSTEKGDLSSESTVSRIRTEHFPLTLESARPSHTSQYLCASSFRGGRNPEAFFGQGTRLTVV.

This clone was counted a single time. V and J are TRBV5-1 and TRBJ2-5, with 9 bases fitting TRBD1. The CDR3 contains 14 residues. CDR1 is SGHRS, CDR2 YFSETQ, per germline. V lost 7 bases to trimming and J lost 6 bases; unmatched junction nucleotides: 10. CDR3 sequence: CASGPGQGLQTQYF. The DNA of the CDR3 is TGCGCCAGCGGACCGGGACAGGGATTACAGACCCAGTACTTC.

The chain links TRBV5-4 to TRBJ2-2; a weak D match, TRBD1 (5 bases). The CDR3 length is 15 residues. The V and J ends lost 4 bases and 3 bases respectively, with 13 bases between them. Germline V gene lookup returns CDR1 SGHNT and CDR2 YYREEE (reference sequence). CDR3 bases: TGTGCCAGCAGCCAAGGGGTGATTTACACCGGGGAGCTGTTTTTT. Protein sequence: CASSQGVIYTGELFF. Variable domain in full (rest from reference TRBV5-4 and TRBJ2-2): ETGVTQSPTHLIKTRGQQVTLRCSSQSGHNTVSWYQQALGQGPQFIFQYYREEENGRGNFPPRFSGLQFPNYSSELNVNALELDDSALYLCASSQGVIYTGELFFGEGSRLTVL.

About this clone itself: The junction shows a germline mismatch at one end, possibly a read error. The chain has TRBV7-7 and TRBJ2-2, with a tentative D call TRBD1 (5 bases). The germline CDR1 and CDR2 sequences are SSHAT and FNYEAQ (reference sequence). CDR3 length: 16 residues. The CDR3 DNA reads as TGTGCTAGCAGCTTAGTGGCAGGGCGCGACACCGGGGAGCTGTTTTTT. It specifies CASSLVAGRDTGELFF.

By share, this clone counts as medium-sized. The J gene is TRBJ1-5, the V gene TRBV4-1; D not certain. This CDR3 is built from 16 residues. Germline V gives CDR1 MGHRA, CDR2 YSYEKL. Trimming removed 2 bases at V and 2 bases at J, with 13 bases between. CDR3 sequence reads: CASSQSGVRGNQPQHF. The CDR3 DNA is TGCGCCAGCAGCCAAAGCGGGGTGAGGGGCAATCAGCCCCAGCATTTT.

V is TRBV18 and J is TRBJ2-7; TRBD1 agrees at 10 bases. Germline assignment: CDR1 KGHSH and CDR2 LQKENI. The CDR3 is 15 residues long. V lost 5 bases to trimming and J lost 6 bases; unmatched junction nucleotides: 10. CDR3 protein: CASSGLRDRGGEQYF. CDR3 coding DNA: TGTGCCAGCTCAGGACTCCGGGACAGGGGAGGCGAGCAGTACTTC.

This chain joins TRBV7-2 and TRBJ2-2; either TRBD1 or TRBD2 may fit D (7 bases each). The germline gives CDR1 SGHTA, CDR2 FQGNSA. V was cut by 7 bases and J by 7 bases, with 19 bases left in between. CDR3 length: 15 residues. CDR3 coding DNA: TGTGCCAGCAATCCCCGCAGGGGGGGCGTCGGGGAGCTGTTTTTT. It is translated as CASNPRRGGVGELFF.

The CDR3 protein is CASSRTPGQLNTGELFF. CDR3 DNA sequence: TGCGCCAGCAGCCGGACACCGGGACAGTTAAACACCGGGGAGCTGTTTTTT. This chain connects TRBV5-1 to TRBJ2-2, with 7 bases that match TRBD1. CDR1 and CDR2 from the germline V gene are SGHRS and YFSETQ. The CDR3 has 17 amino acids. J lost 2 bases, V lost 4 bases, and 11 bases had no gene match. Together with reference TRBV5-1 and TRBJ2-2, the CDR3 gives the full variable domain: KAGVTQTPRYLIKTRGQQVTLSCSPISGHRSVSWYQQTPGQGLQFLFEYFSETQRNKGNFPGRFSGRQFSNSRSEMNVSTLELGDSALYLCASSRTPGQLNTGELFFGEGSRLTVL.

In this sample, this clone turned up a few times. This chain joins TRBV12-5 and TRBJ2-7; 10 nucleotides line up with TRBD1. V dropped 6 bases and J dropped 11; count of bases not matched to a gene: 4. The length of the CDR3 is 11 residues. Germline CDR1 LGHNT, CDR2 FRNRAP. The CDR3 nucleotides are TGTGCTAGTGGGACAGGGGGCAAGGAGTACTTC. Protein product: CASGTGGKEYF.

This clone counts as medium-sized. V and J are TRBV2 and TRBJ1-1; D is uncertain. The length of the CDR3 is 13 residues. Germline loops: CDR1 SNHLY, CDR2 FYNNEI. V lost 4 bases to trimming and J lost 4 bases, with 10 bases between them. The CDR3 loop is CASSAWLGTEAFF. The CDR3 DNA reads TGTGCCAGCAGTGCGTGGCTGGGCACTGAAGCTTTCTTT. The whole variable domain, remainder taken from reference TRBV2 and TRBJ1-1, is EPEVTQTPSHQVTQMGQEVILRCVPISNHLYFYWYRQILGQKVEFLVSFYNNEISEKSEIFDDQFSVERPDGSNFTLKIRSTKLEDSAMYFCASSAWLGTEAFFGQGTRLTVV.

This chain joins TRBV25-1 and TRBJ2-2, with a possible D match to TRBD1 (6 bases). The ends were cut back, 2 bases at V and 4 bases at J, with 14 bases in the middle. Germline loops: CDR1 MGHDK, CDR2 SYGVNS. The CDR3 extends over 16 amino acids. This CDR3 is CASSEDIQGTTGELFF. CDR3 coding DNA: TGTGCCAGCAGTGAAGATATCCAGGGGACCACCGGGGAGCTGTTTTTT.

This clone has more than one count but fewer than ten. This chain connects TRBV6-6 to TRBJ1-2, with no clear D. V lost 4 bases and J lost 6, with 18 bases in between. CDR3 size: 15 residues. Per germline, CDR1 MNHNY and CDR2 SVGAGI (reference sequence). The CDR3 DNA is TGTGCCAGCAGTTGGAGGACCGGACGGCTCGATGGCTACACCTTC. It encodes CASSWRTGRLDGYTF.

This chain links TRBV6-5 with TRBJ2-1; D is unclear. Germline loops: CDR1 MNHEY, CDR2 SVGAGI. V was cut by 4 bases and J by 6 bases, with 16 bases left in between. There are 15 residues in the CDR3. The CDR3 nucleotides read TGTGCCAGCAGTTCCGTCTCCTCGGAAGGCAATGAGCAGTTCTTC. Residues: CASSSVSSEGNEQFF.

The chain is built from TRBV5-1 and TRBJ1-1; the match to TRBD1 covers 7 bases. Trimming at V came to 4 bases and at J to 3 bases, leaving 6 bases not matched to a gene. Germline CDR1 SGHRS, CDR2 YFSETQ. The CDR3 consists of 14 residues. The CDR3 DNA follows: TGCGCCAGCAGCGACCCAGGGGGGGACACTGAAGCTTTCTTT. Its protein product is CASSDPGGDTEAFF.

V and J are TRBV11-2 and TRBJ2-5; no reliable D call. Between the trimmed V and J ends, which lost 4 bases and 5 bases, there was a span of 14 bases. The CDR3 runs 14 residues. Germline CDR1 and CDR2: SGHAT and FQNNGV. The CDR3 sequence is CASSSRRARETQYF. The DNA of the CDR3 is TGTGCCAGCAGCTCTAGACGGGCCAGGGAGACCCAGTACTTC.

In nucleotides, the CDR3 is TGCGCCAGCAGCCCGCCGGTAGGATCTGGGGCCAACGTCCTGACTTTC. The encoded protein is CASSPPVGSGANVLTF. The rearrangement joins TRBV5-1 to TRBJ2-6; D uncertain. Between the trimmed V and J ends, which lost 4 bases and 1 base, there was a span of 12 bases. This CDR3 has 16 amino acids. Germline V lookup: CDR1 SGHRS, CDR2 YFSETQ.

The gene calls are TRBV6-1 and TRBJ2-7; D may be TRBD1 (5 bases). V lost 8 bases, J lost 1 base, and 9 bases lay in between. The CDR3 spans 12 residues. Germline V gives CDR1 MNHNS, CDR2 SASEGT. CDR3 sequence: CASPDSSYEQYF. CDR3 bases: TGTGCCAGCCCTGACAGTTCCTACGAGCAGTACTTC.

This clone was seen a handful of times. V is TRBV10-3 and J is TRBJ1-3; no reliable D call. V dropped 6 bases and J dropped 2 bases, with 5 bases sitting between them. CDR1 and CDR2 (germline): ENHRY, SYGVKD. CDR3 length: 12 residues. Here the CDR3 DNA reads TGTGCCATCAGCCGACCTGGAAACACCATATATTTT. It codes for CAISRPGNTIYF.

This clone was picked up a small number of times. V is TRBV20-1 and J is TRBJ1-2; D is ambiguous. Looked up from germline, CDR1 is DFQATT and CDR2 is SNEGSKA (reference sequence). CDR3 length equals 11 residues. Trimming shortened V by 7 bases and J by 8 bases, and 14 bases separated the two germline ends. CDR3 sequence: CSVAKGRGYTF. DNA for the CDR3: TGCAGTGTGGCTAAGGGCCGGGGCTACACCTTC.

The J gene is TRBJ2-7, the V gene TRBV11-2; 9 nucleotides match TRBD1. Germline V gene lookup returns CDR1 SGHAT and CDR2 FQNNGV. This CDR3 region has 14 residues. The trim removed 4 bases at V and 4 bases at J, leaving 5 bases unmatched. The CDR3 nucleotides are TGTGCCAGCAGCTCGGACAGGGGAAGATACGAGCAGTACTTC. Its translation: CASSSDRGRYEQYF.

The chain combines TRBV4-2 with TRBJ1-4, with 10 bases identical to TRBD1. CDR1 is LGHNA, CDR2 YNFKEQ, per germline. The V and J ends lost 4 bases and 3 bases, in that order; junction bases with no gene match: 5. The CDR3 has 16 residues. The CDR3 loop reads CASSPIGQGANEKLFF. In DNA, the CDR3 is TGTGCCAGCAGCCCCATAGGACAGGGGGCTAATGAAAAACTGTTTTTT.

This chain connects TRBV5-5 to TRBJ1-5; 9 nucleotides agree with TRBD1. This CDR3 is built from 18 residues. Per germline, CDR1 SGHKS and CDR2 YYEKEE (reference sequence). The ends lost 4 bases at V and 2 bases at J; junction bases unmatched: 13. The chain's CDR3 is CASSKTGTGSTRNQPQHF. As DNA, the CDR3 is TGTGCCAGCAGCAAAACCGGGACAGGGTCAACCCGCAATCAGCCCCAGCATTTT.

The chain links TRBV2 to TRBJ2-3; 7 bases are shared with TRBD1. Germline V CDR1 and CDR2: SNHLY, FYNNEI. The J segment lost 2 bases and the V segment lost 6 bases, leaving 8 bases of the junction unmatched. CDR3 length: 15 residues. The CDR3 coding sequence is TGTGCCAGCAGAACTCCGGGACAGATCACAGATACGCAGTATTTT. Protein: CASRTPGQITDTQYF.

The gene calls are TRBV2 and TRBJ1-2, with 8 bases that match TRBD1. Germline V CDR1 and CDR2: SNHLY, FYNNEI. Trimming cost V 4 bases and J 8 bases; bases outside gene matches: 6. CDR3 size: 13 residues. CDR3 sequence reads: CASSVLDRDGYTF. DNA for the CDR3: TGTGCCAGCAGTGTGTTGGACAGGGACGGCTACACCTTC.

This clone has more than one count but fewer than ten. The CDR3 nucleotides read TGTGCCTGTACCCGTGAGGGGAACACTGAAGCTTTCTTT. This translates into CACTREGNTEAFF. The J gene is TRBJ1-1, the V gene TRBV30; D unclear. The CDR3 is 13 amino acids. V gave up 6 bases and J gave up 1 base, with 12 bases separating them. Germline V lookup: CDR1 GTSNPN, CDR2 SVGIG (reference sequence).

This clone appeared a few times. V is TRBV6-5 and J is TRBJ2-1; D may be TRBD2 (5 bases). This CDR3 is built from 15 residues. V lost 6 bases and J 0 bases, leaving 12 bases between the germline ends. CDR1 is MNHEY, CDR2 SVGAGI, per germline. CDR3 sequence: CASSIQRSSYNEQFF. The CDR3 DNA is TGTGCCAGCAGCATCCAGCGGAGCTCCTACAATGAGCAGTTCTTC.

This chain connects TRBV2 to TRBJ2-7; 7 bases are shared with TRBD1. V shed 2 bases and J 1 base; nucleotides not matched to a gene: 8. Germline V CDR1 and CDR2: SNHLY, FYNNEI. This CDR3 is 16 amino acids long. For the CDR3, the DNA is TGTGCCAGCAGTGAAATTACAGGGGCAAGGTCCTACGAGCAGTACTTC. Translation gives CASSEITGARSYEQYF.

The J gene is TRBJ2-3, the V gene TRBV5-1; 7 bases match TRBD2. Germline V CDR1 and CDR2: SGHRS, YFSETQ. J gave up 4 bases and V 1 base, and 3 bases lay outside the gene matches. The CDR3 has 14 residues. In DNA, the CDR3 is TGCGCCAGCAGCTTGAGCCTAGCGGCAGATACGCAGTATTTT. Amino acid sequence: CASSLSLAADTQYF. Supplemented by reference TRBV5-1 and TRBJ2-3, the full variable domain reads KAGVTQTPRYLIKTRGQQVTLSCSPISGHRSVSWYQQTPGQGLQFLFEYFSETQRNKGNFPGRFSGRQFSNSRSEMNVSTLELGDSALYLCASSLSLAADTQYFGPGTRLTVL.